These 5 T cell receptor beta chains were sequenced from one sample in a study of cytomegalovirus exposure and HLA in healthy donors. The PCR was carried out with 60 Vbeta primers and 13 Jbeta primers. TCRdb keeps only in-frame clones here, not all; method: immunoSEQ multiplex PCR. The sample holds about 140,000 clones; about 71% are singletons and the top ten take under 2.5%. The sequenced material came from PBMCs. The source of these receptors is a woman in her sixties in good health and CMV-seropositive.

The gene calls are TRBV9 and TRBJ1-3, with a weak D call TRBD1 (6 bases). The V gene's germline CDR1 is SGDLS and CDR2 YYNGEE. Trimming removed 4 bases from V and 2 bases from J, with 13 bases in between. The CDR3 is made up of 15 amino acids. The CDR3 spells CASSPGTSTGNTIYF. For the CDR3, the DNA is TGTGCCAGCAGCCCTGGGACAAGCACTGGAAACACCATATATTTT.

The chain employs TRBV20-1 and TRBJ2-7; perhaps TRBD1 as D (5 bases). Germline loops: CDR1 DFQATT, CDR2 SNEGSKA (reference sequence). The CDR3 spans 11 residues. The CDR3 loop reads CRRGAHYEQYF. The CDR3 DNA reads TGCAGAAGGGGCGCACACTACGAGCAGTACTTC.

V gene TRBV9 combines with J gene TRBJ2-2, with 10 positions matching TRBD2. V trimming: 3 bases; J trimming: 5 bases; junction bases outside the gene matches: 7. The germline CDR1 and CDR2 sequences are SGDLS and YYNGEE. The CDR3 totals 16 residues. CDR3 sequence: CASSAGLAETTGELFF. In DNA, the CDR3 is TGTGCCAGCAGCGCAGGACTAGCGGAAACTACCGGGGAGCTGTTTTTT.

This chain links TRBV5-1 with TRBJ2-7, with unresolved D. CDR1 is SGHRS and CDR2 is YFSETQ in the germline V gene. The CDR3 is made up of 12 amino acids. The V and J ends lost 4 bases and 7 bases respectively, with 12 bases between them. The CDR3 nucleotides read TGCGCCAGCAGCCCCCGTCTCGGGGAGCAGTACTTC. Protein sequence: CASSPRLGEQYF.

A few counts support this clone. The chain joins TRBV5-1 to TRBJ2-3; TRBD2 matches at 14 bases. The CDR3 contains 16 residues. V was pared by 4 bases and J by 6 bases, with 7 bases of the junction left unmatched. In germline, CDR1 is SGHRS, CDR2 YFSETQ. The CDR3 DNA follows: TGCGCCAGCAGCCGGGGACTAGCGGGAGATTGGGATACGCAGTATTTT. As protein: CASSRGLAGDWDTQYF.